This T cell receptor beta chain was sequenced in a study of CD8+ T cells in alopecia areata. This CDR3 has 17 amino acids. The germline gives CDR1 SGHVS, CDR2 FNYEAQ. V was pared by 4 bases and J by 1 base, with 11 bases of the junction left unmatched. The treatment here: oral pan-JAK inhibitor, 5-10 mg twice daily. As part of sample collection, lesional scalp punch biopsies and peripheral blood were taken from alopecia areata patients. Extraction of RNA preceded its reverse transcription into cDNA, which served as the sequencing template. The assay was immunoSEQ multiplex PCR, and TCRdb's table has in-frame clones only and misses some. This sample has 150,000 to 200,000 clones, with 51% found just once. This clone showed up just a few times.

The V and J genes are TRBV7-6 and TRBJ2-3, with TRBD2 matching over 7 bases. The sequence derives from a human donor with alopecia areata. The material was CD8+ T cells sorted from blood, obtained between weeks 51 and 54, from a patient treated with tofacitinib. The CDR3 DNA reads TGTGCCAGCAGCTCCCATCGTTGGGCGGGGGGCACAGATACGCAGTATTTT. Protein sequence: CASSSHRWAGGTDTQYF.